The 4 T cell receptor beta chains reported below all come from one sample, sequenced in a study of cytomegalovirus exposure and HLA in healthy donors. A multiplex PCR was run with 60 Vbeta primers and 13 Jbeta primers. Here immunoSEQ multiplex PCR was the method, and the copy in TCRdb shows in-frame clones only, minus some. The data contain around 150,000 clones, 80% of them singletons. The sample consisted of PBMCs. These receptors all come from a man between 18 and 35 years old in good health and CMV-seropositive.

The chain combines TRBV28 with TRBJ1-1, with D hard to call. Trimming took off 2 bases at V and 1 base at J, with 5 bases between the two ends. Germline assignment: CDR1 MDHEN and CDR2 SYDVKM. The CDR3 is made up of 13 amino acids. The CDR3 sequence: CASSLVGNTEAFF. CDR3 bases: TGTGCCAGCAGTTTAGTCGGGAACACTGAAGCTTTCTTT.

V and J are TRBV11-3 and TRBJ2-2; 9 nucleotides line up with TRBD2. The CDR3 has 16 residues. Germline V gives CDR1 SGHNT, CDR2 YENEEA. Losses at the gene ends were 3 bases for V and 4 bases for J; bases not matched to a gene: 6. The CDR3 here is CASSLGGTSRTGELFF. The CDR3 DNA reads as TGTGCCAGCAGCTTGGGGGGGACTAGCCGCACCGGGGAGCTGTTTTTT.

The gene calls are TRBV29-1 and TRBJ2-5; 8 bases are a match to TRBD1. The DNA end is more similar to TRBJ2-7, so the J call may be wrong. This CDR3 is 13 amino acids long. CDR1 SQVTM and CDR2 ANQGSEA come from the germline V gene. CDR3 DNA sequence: TGCAGCGCAAAGGACAGGGAGTCCTACGAGCAGTACTTC. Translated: CSAKDRESYEQYF.

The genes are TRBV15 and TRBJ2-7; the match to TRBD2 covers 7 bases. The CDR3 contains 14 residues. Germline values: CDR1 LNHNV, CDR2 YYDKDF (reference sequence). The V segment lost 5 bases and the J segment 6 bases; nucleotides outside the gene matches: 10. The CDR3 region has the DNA TGTGCCACCAGCTTTACGATGGGGGAGGGCGAGCAGTACTTC. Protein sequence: CATSFTMGEGEQYF.